The sequence of this T cell receptor (beta chain) was determined in a study of blood T cell repertoires in COVID-19. In the study overall: The origin of the acute and convalescent COVID-19 samples was the United States, Italy and Spain. T cells, B-cell-depleted T cells, or PBMCs provided the cDNA or gDNA that served as material.

Authors' methods: Quantification of nucleated cells was approximated via reference gene primer amplification. The method was immunoSEQ multiplex PCR; TCRdb's version includes in-frame clones alone and lacks a portion of them. Clone size and the V and J calls come from that table; the DNA yielded D and trimming. The sample lists some 250,000 clones, around 90% occurring once. Sequencing was carried out using peripheral blood. The sequence was obtained from a woman between 40 and 50 years old who had recovered from COVID-19.

The CDR3, as DNA: TGTGCCAGCAGTTACGCGGCCAGCCTCTATGGCTACACCTTC. Translating gives CASSYAASLYGYTF. The chain links TRBV6-5 to TRBJ1-2; unclear D gene. The CDR3 contains 14 residues. V was pared by 2 bases and J by 4 bases, with 11 bases between. CDR1 and CDR2 from the germline V gene are MNHEY and SVGAGI.